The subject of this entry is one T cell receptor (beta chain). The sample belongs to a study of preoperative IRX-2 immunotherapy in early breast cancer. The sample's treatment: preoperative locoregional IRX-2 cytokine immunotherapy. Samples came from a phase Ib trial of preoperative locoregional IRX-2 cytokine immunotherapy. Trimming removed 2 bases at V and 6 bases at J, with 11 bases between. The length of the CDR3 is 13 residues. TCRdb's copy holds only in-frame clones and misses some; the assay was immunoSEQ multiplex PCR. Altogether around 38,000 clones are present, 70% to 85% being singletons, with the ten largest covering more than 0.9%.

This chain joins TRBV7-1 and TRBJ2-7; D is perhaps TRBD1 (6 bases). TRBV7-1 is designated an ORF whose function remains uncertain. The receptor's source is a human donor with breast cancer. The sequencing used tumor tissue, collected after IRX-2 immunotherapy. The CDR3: CASSSHRVGEQYF. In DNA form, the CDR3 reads TGTGCCAGCAGCTCACACAGGGTGGGCGAGCAGTACTTC.